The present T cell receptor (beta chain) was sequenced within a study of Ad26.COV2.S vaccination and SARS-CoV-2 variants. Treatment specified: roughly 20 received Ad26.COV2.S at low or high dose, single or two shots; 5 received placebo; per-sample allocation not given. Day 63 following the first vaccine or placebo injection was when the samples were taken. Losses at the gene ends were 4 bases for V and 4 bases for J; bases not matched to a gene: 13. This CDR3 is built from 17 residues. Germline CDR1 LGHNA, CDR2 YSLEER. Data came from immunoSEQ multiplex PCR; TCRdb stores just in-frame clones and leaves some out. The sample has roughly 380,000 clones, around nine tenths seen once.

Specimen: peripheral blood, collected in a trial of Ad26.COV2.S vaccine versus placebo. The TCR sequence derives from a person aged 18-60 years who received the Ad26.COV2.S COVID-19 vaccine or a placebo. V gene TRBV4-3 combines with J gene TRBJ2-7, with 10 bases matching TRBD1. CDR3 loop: CASSPRNSGQGVYEQYF. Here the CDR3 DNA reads TGCGCCAGCAGCCCACGGAACAGTGGACAGGGGGTTTACGAGCAGTACTTC.